This note documents a single T cell receptor beta chain sequence. Its antigen is not identified. Just one base apart from a much larger clone, this may be a read error. The data were taken from a study of identical twins. The germline V gene encodes CDR1 MNHNS and CDR2 SASEGT. V shed 3 bases and J 3 bases; nucleotides not matched to a gene: 1. This CDR3 has 14 amino acids. Study-wide results and limits: Twins' excess sharing was less marked for out-of-frame beta sequences.

TCRdb called the 5' RACE reads again in MiXCR, with one record for every CDR3 protein. The table includes approximately 1.8 million distinct CDR3 sequences, about 31% detected once. V usage is TRBV6-1 and J usage is TRBJ1-5; TRBD1 matches at 8 bases. This clonotype was sampled from a newborn girl in good health. Sequencing used cord blood. The DNA of the CDR3 is TGTGCCAGCAGTGACAGGGGGCACAATCAGCCCCAGCATTTT. Its protein product is CASSDRGHNQPQHF.